The 22 T cell receptor beta chains below all came from one sample that was sequenced in a study of blood T cells in healthy people across ages. The authors ran a second PCR of about 7 to 11 cycles using a sample-barcoded 5' primer and a J-beta primer mix. From the 5' RACE reads, TCRdb called clonotypes with MiXCR, one entry per CDR3 protein. The top ten hold 7.7% of the sample, which has 1.5 million to 2 million distinct CDR3 sequences, roughly 27% seen once. The sequencing sample was made of blood. These receptors all stem from a woman in her twenties or thirties in good health.

V is TRBV10-3 and J is TRBJ2-7; TRBD1 aligns across 7 bases. J lost 2 bases, V lost 4 bases, and 5 bases had no gene match. The CDR3 has 14 residues. Germline loops: CDR1 ENHRY, CDR2 SYGVKD. This chain's CDR3 is CAISAGTAAYEQYF. The CDR3 nucleotides read TGTGCCATCAGTGCCGGGACAGCGGCCTACGAGCAGTACTTC.

This clonotype was recorded a few times. The rearrangement links TRBV10-3 to TRBJ2-1; D might be TRBD1 (5 bases). V gave up 2 bases and J gave up 6 bases, with 8 bases separating them. The CDR3 has 13 amino acids. The germline V gene has CDR1 ENHRY and CDR2 SYGVKD. The CDR3 here is CAISERQFNEQFF. The DNA of the CDR3 is TGTGCCATCAGTGAGAGACAGTTCAATGAGCAGTTCTTC.

The chain carries TRBV7-9 and TRBJ2-3; 7 positions match TRBD2. Germline V gene lookup returns CDR1 SEHNR and CDR2 FQNEAQ (reference sequence). This CDR3 has 16 residues. V dropped 4 bases and J dropped 5; count of bases not matched to a gene: 12. CDR3 nucleotide sequence: TGTGCCAGCAGCTATGAGCGGGACCCAAGGATAGATACGCAGTATTTT. It yields the protein CASSYERDPRIDTQYF.

The rearrangement links TRBV19 to TRBJ2-3, with D possibly matching TRBD2 (5 bases). V lost 1 base to trimming and J lost 5 bases, with 16 bases between them. The CDR3 runs to 16 residues. The V gene's germline CDR1 is LNHDA and CDR2 SQIVND (reference sequence). The CDR3 loop is CASSIGSQRLVDTQYF. CDR3 nucleotides: TGTGCCAGTAGTATAGGTTCACAGCGGCTGGTAGATACGCAGTATTTT.

This clonotype was counted ten times or more. CDR3 DNA sequence: TGTGCCAGTTCGGGGAGGATTCGGGACTACGAGCAGTACTTC. Protein sequence: CASSGRIRDYEQYF. The V and J genes are TRBV28 and TRBJ2-7; the D gene is possibly TRBD2 (6 bases). The CDR3 loop spans 14 amino acids. Germline assignment: CDR1 MDHEN and CDR2 SYDVKM. V lost 9 bases to trimming and J lost 3 bases, with 18 bases between them. Looking up the rest from reference TRBV28 and TRBJ2-7 gives the full variable domain: DVKVTQSSRYLVKRTGEKVFLECVQDMDHENMFWYRQDPGLGLRLIYFSYDVKMKEKGDIPEGYSVSREKKERFSLILESASTNQTSMYLCASSGRIRDYEQYFGPGTRLTVT.

As concerns this clonotype: One junction end does not reproduce the germline sequence, and a read error may be involved. The chain carries TRBV5-1 and TRBJ2-3; 7 nucleotides line up with TRBD2. The CDR3 is made up of 17 amino acids. Germline V gene sequence: CDR1 SGHRS, CDR2 YFSETQ. CDR3 sequence: CASSLGLAEFSIDTQYF. CDR3 nucleotide sequence: TGCGCCAGCAGCTTGGGCCTAGCGGAGTTTAGCATAGATACGCAGTATTTT.

This clonotype was seen repeatedly, ten times or more. A much bigger clone sits one base away, suggesting this may be a read error. The chain has TRBV7-2 and TRBJ2-5, with D perhaps given as TRBD1 or TRBD2 (6 bases each). Germline V gene sequence: CDR1 SGHTA, CDR2 FQGNSA. CDR3 length equals 14 residues. Trimming cost V 3 bases and J 5 bases, with 13 bases left between them. In DNA, the CDR3 is TGTGCCAGCAGCTTGCACGGGGGCGAGGAGACCCAGTACTTC. As protein: CASSLHGGEETQYF.

J is TRBJ2-7 and V is TRBV12-3 or TRBV12-4; the D gene is possibly TRBD2 (6 bases). Trimming took 5 bases from V and 3 from J, leaving 17 bases between them. This CDR3 region has 15 residues. CDR3 residues: CASSRTSDGGYEQYF. The CDR3 bases are TGTGCCAGCAGTCGGACTTCGGACGGGGGCTACGAGCAGTACTTC.

This clonotype was recorded many times. The rearrangement joins TRBV29-1 to TRBJ1-2; D is perhaps TRBD1 (5 bases). The CDR3 consists of 14 residues. V dropped 4 bases and J dropped 5 bases, with 17 bases sitting between them. Germline loops: CDR1 SQVTM, CDR2 ANQGSEA. CDR3 sequence reads: CSVGDFGRTYGYTF. In DNA form, the CDR3 reads TGCAGCGTTGGGGATTTCGGCAGGACATATGGCTACACCTTC.

In its sample, this clonotype was seen a few times. V usage is TRBV12-3 or TRBV12-4 and J usage is TRBJ2-1; TRBD2 agrees at 9 bases. V was clipped by 8 bases and J by 2 bases; unmatched bases: 4. This CDR3 contains 14 residues. Here the CDR3 reads CASLERGAYNEQFF. CDR3 in DNA: TGTGCCAGCCTAGAGCGGGGGGCCTACAATGAGCAGTTCTTC.

Worth noting for this clonotype: A much larger clone lies one base from this, so it may be a read error. This chain uses TRBV6-2 or TRBV6-3 with TRBJ2-5; TRBD2 matches at 8 bases. The CDR3 runs to 14 residues. Germline lookup yields CDR1 MNHEY and CDR2 SVGEGT. J was trimmed by 12 bases and V by 0 bases; bases with no gene match: 9. Here the CDR3 DNA reads TGTGCCAGCAGTTACTCGACGGGAGGGAATGAGGAGTACTTC. It is translated as CASSYSTGGNEEYF.

This clonotype turned up a few times. This chain uses TRBV4-3 with TRBJ2-7; tentative D call: TRBD2 (6 bases). The CDR3 has 15 residues. The V and J ends lost 0 bases and 6 bases respectively, with 15 bases between them. Germline V gene data show CDR1 as LGHNA and CDR2 as YSLEER. The CDR3 reads CASSQDRGTVPEQYF. In DNA form, the CDR3 reads TGCGCCAGCAGCCAAGATCGCGGGACCGTCCCCGAGCAGTACTTC.

The rearrangement joins TRBV12-3 or TRBV12-4 to TRBJ2-7; either TRBD1 or TRBD2 may supply D (5 bases each). V lost 1 base to trimming and J lost 9 bases, with 13 bases between them. The CDR3 covers 13 residues. The CDR3, as DNA: TGTGCCAGCAGTTTAGAACGACAGAGGGGGCAGTACTTC. This encodes CASSLERQRGQYF.

This chain joins TRBV2 and TRBJ2-1, with TRBD2 identical over 8 bases. Trimming took 5 bases from V and 4 from J; bases not matched to a gene: 4. Germline CDR1 is SNHLY and CDR2 is FYNNEI. The CDR3 is made up of 14 amino acids. In DNA, the CDR3 is TGTGCCAGCAGTCGGGAGGGAGAGTACAATGAGCAGTTCTTC. This sequence encodes CASSREGEYNEQFF.

This clonotype was seen more than once but under ten times. This chain connects TRBV20-1 to TRBJ2-4; a possible D gene is TRBD2 (6 bases). The J call is in doubt because the DNA end fits TRBJ2-7 better. The CDR3 is made up of 16 amino acids. Germline assignment: CDR1 DFQATT and CDR2 SNEGSKA (reference sequence). In DNA, the CDR3 is TGCAGTGTTATCCCTAGCGTGTCCAATTGGCGGAGCGAGCAGTACTTC. As protein: CSVIPSVSNWRSEQYF.

This clonotype was counted many times. This sequence joins TRBV20-1 and TRBJ2-5; 8 bases are a match to TRBD1. J gave up 5 bases and V 2 bases, and 1 base lay outside the gene matches. CDR1 and CDR2 from the germline V gene are DFQATT and SNEGSKA (reference sequence). This CDR3 region has 12 residues. CDR3 sequence: CSARTGGETQYF. In DNA form, the CDR3 reads TGCAGTGCTAGAACAGGGGGGGAGACCCAGTACTTC.

The chain uses TRBV7-2 and TRBJ1-1, with D possibly being TRBD1 (5 bases). CDR1 is SGHTA, CDR2 FQGNSA, per germline. Trimming stripped 8 bases from V and 4 bases from J, with 14 bases between. This CDR3 is 13 amino acids long. CDR3 nucleotide sequence: TGTGCCAGCTGTTCGGGGGGGAGCACTGAAGCTTTCTTT. Amino acids: CASCSGGSTEAFF.

The V call is TRBV12-3 or TRBV12-4, the J call TRBJ2-1; 7 nucleotides match TRBD1. V was clipped by 7 bases and J by 8 bases; unmatched bases: 14. The CDR3 length is 15 residues. The CDR3 DNA reads as TGTGCCAGCACCTCGGGCAGGGGGACCCAACATGAGCAGTTCTTC. As protein: CASTSGRGTQHEQFF.

V gene TRBV20-1 combines with J gene TRBJ2-3; no firm D call. V shed 0 bases and J shed 2 bases, with 12 bases lying between them. Germline CDR1 is DFQATT and CDR2 is SNEGSKA (reference sequence). This CDR3 contains 15 residues. The CDR3 DNA follows: TGCAGTGCTAGAGACCCGACGAGTCCCACAGATACGCAGTATTTT. It specifies CSARDPTSPTDTQYF.

This clonotype came up once. This clone may be a read error of a much larger clone one base away. This chain connects TRBV12-3 or TRBV12-4 to TRBJ2-1; 9 nucleotides agree with TRBD1. The ends lost 6 bases at V and 5 bases at J; junction bases unmatched: 14. CDR3 length: 17 amino acids. CDR3 sequence: CASRSELWGQGNNEQFF. Here the CDR3 DNA reads TGTGCCAGCAGATCCGAGTTATGGGGACAGGGAAACAATGAGCAGTTCTTC.

This sequence joins TRBV11-1 and TRBJ2-7; D not resolved. This CDR3 comprises 14 residues. V was pared by 5 bases and J by 3 bases, with 14 bases between. Looked up from germline, CDR1 is SGHAT and CDR2 is FQDESV (reference sequence). CDR3 sequence: CASSRSRAGYEQYF. CDR3 coding DNA: TGTGCCAGCAGCCGAAGCCGTGCAGGCTACGAGCAGTACTTC.

The V call is TRBV2, the J call TRBJ2-1; 8 bases fit TRBD2. The CDR3 extends over 16 amino acids. Germline V gives CDR1 SNHLY, CDR2 FYNNEI. J was trimmed by 3 bases and V by 5 bases; bases with no gene match: 9. Written as DNA, the CDR3 is TGTGCCAGCAGTCCAGAGGGTAGCGGGGTCTACAATGAGCAGTTCTTC. Its translation is CASSPEGSGVYNEQFF.